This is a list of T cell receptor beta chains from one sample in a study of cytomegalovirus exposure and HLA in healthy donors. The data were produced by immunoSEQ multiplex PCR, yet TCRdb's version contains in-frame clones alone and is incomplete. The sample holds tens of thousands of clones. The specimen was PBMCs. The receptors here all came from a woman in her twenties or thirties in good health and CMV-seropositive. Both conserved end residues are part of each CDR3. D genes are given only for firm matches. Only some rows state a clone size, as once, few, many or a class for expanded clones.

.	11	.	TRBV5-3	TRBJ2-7	TGTGCCAGGAAACTTACTCACGAGCAGTACTTC	CARKLTHEQYF
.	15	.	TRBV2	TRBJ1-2	TGTGCCAGCAGTGAATACGGGGTTATCAGCTATGGCTACACCTTC	CASSEYGVISYGYTF
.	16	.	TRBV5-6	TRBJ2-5	TGTGCCAGCAGCTTGGGTGCCCTCCAGGGGCAAGAGACCCAGTACTTC	CASSLGALQGQETQYF
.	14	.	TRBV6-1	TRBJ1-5	TGTGCCAGCAGTGGAGACAGTGAAAATCAGCCCCAGCATTTT	CASSGDSENQPQHF
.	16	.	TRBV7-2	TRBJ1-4	TGTGCCAGCAGCTTACCTGCGGGGACCGGAGGGGAAAAACTGTTTTTT	CASSLPAGTGGEKLFF
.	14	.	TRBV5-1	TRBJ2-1	TGCGCCAGCAGCCCCCGACAGTCCTACAATGAGCAGTTCTTC	CASSPRQSYNEQFF
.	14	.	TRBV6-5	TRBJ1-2	TGTGCCAGCAGTTACTCCGCAGCTAACTATGGCTACACCTTC	CASSYSAANYGYTF
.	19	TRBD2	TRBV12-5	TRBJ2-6	TGTGCTAGTGGTTTGCTACTAGCGGGGGGCCGCTCTGGGGCCAACGTCCTGACTTTC	CASGLLLAGGRSGANVLTF
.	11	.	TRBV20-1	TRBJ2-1	TGCAGTGTAAAGGTCGGGGTAGAGCAGTTCTTC	CSVKVGVEQFF
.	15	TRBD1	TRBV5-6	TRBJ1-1	TGTGCCAGCAGCCAAACCGGGACAGGGGTCACTGAAGCTTTCTTT	CASSQTGTGVTEAFF
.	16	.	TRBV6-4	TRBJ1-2	TGTGCCAGCAGTGACTCGTTCGTTAGTCCTAACTATGGCTACACCTTC	CASSDSFVSPNYGYTF
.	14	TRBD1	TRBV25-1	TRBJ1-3	TGTGCCAGCACCCAGACAGGGATTGGAAACACCATATATTTT	CASTQTGIGNTIYF
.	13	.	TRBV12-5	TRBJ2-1	TGTGCTAGTGGTTTTGTATCCTACAATGAGCAGTTCTTC	CASGFVSYNEQFF
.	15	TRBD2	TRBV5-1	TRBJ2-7	TGCGCCAGCTCCGAACCGGGACTAGCGGGTTACGAGCAGTACTTC	CASSEPGLAGYEQYF
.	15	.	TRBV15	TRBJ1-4	TGTGCCACCAGCCCGGCGGCGGAACGGGTTGAAAAACTGTTTTTT	CATSPAAERVEKLFF
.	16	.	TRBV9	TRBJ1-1	TGTGCCAGCAGCGTATGGGCTCAGACCATGAACACTGAAGCTTTCTTT	CASSVWAQTMNTEAFF
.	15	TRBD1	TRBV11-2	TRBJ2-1	TGTGCCAGCAGACCCGCGGGACAGGTCATCAATGAGCAGTTCTTC	CASRPAGQVINEQFF
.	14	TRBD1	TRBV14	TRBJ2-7	TGTGCCAGCAGCCCGAGGACAGGGTTCTACGAGCAGTACTTC	CASSPRTGFYEQYF
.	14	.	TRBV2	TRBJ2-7	TGTGCCAGCAGTGAAGGCAGACTAGGCTACGAGCAGTACTTC	CASSEGRLGYEQYF
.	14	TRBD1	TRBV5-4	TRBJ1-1	TGTGCCAGCAGCTGGGGACAGGGGGACACTGAAGCTTTCTTT	CASSWGQGDTEAFF
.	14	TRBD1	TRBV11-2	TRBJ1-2	TGTGCCAGCAGCAACGAGGACAGGGTCGATGGCTACACCTTC	CASSNEDRVDGYTF
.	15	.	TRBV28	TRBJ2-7	TGTGCCAGCAGCCAATGGACAGAGGTGTTGAGAGAGCAGTACTTC	CASSQWTEVLREQYF
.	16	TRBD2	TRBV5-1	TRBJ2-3	TGCGCCAGCAGCCCCGGGACTAGCGGGCTCACAGATACGCAGTATTTT	CASSPGTSGLTDTQYF
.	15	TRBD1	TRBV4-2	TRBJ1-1	TGTGCCAGCAGCCAGGGGACAGGGGGCATCACTGAAGCTTTCTTT	CASSQGTGGITEAFF
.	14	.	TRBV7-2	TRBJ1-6	TGTGCCAGCAGTTTACAGGGATCAGCTTCACCCCTCCACTTT	CASSLQGSASPLHF
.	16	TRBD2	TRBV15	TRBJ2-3	TGTGCCACCAGCAGAGCCAGAGCGGGGGGTCCAGATACGCAGTATTTT	CATSRARAGGPDTQYF
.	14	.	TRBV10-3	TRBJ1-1	TGTGCCATCAGGGGGAGGGGAATGGAAACTGAAGCTTTCTTT	CAIRGRGMETEAFF
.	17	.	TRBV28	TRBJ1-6	TGTGCCAGCAGGTTCACCTCCCGGGAACCCGTAAATTCACCCCTCCACTTT	CASRFTSREPVNSPLHF
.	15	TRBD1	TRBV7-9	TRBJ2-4	TGTGCCAGCAGCCCTAGGGGGACAGGCAACAACATTCAGTACTTC	CASSPRGTGNNIQYF
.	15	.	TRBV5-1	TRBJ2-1	TGCGCCAGCAGCGTGGGGGGGACAACCTACAATGAGCAGTTCTTC	CASSVGGTTYNEQFF
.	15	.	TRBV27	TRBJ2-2	TGTGCCAGCAGTTTATCCACAGTGAACACCGGGGAGCTGTTTTTT	CASSLSTVNTGELFF
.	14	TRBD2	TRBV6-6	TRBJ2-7	TGTGCCAGCAGGCTAGCGGGGGGGACCTACGAGCAGTACTTC	CASRLAGGTYEQYF
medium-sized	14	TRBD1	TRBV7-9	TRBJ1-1	TGTGCCAGCAGCCGGGGACAGGGAGGCACTGAAGCTTTCTTT	CASSRGQGGTEAFF
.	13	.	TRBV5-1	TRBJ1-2	TGCGCCAGCAGCTCCGGGACTAACTATGGCTACACCTTC	CASSSGTNYGYTF
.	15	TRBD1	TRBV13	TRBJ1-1	TGTGCCAGCAGCTTCCCGGACAGGGGCGGCACTGAAGCTTTCTTT	CASSFPDRGGTEAFF
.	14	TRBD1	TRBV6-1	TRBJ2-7	TGTGCCAGCAGGGGGGGACAGGGGGTCTACGAGCAGTACTTC	CASRGGQGVYEQYF
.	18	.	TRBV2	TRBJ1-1	TGTGCCAGCAGTCCGGACAGCGTGAGTTGGCTTTCGGGCCCTGAAGCTTTCTTT	CASSPDSVSWLSGPEAFF
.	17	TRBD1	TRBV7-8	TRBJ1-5	TGTGCCAGCAGCTTCTTGGGACAGCCTCAGGCCGGACAGCCCCAGCATTTT	CASSFLGQPQAGQPQHF
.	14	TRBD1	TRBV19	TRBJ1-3	TGTGCCAGTTTGGACAGGCTCTCTGGAAACACCATATATTTT	CASLDRLSGNTIYF
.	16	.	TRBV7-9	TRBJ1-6	TGTGCCAGCAGACCCAAGACTCCGGATGGAAATTCACCCCTCCACTTT	CASRPKTPDGNSPLHF
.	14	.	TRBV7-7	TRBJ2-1	TGTGCCAGCAGCTTAGCTTTAGCAGCAAATGAGCAGTTCTTC	CASSLALAANEQFF
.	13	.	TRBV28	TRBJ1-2	TGTGCCAGCAGCTTGGCAGGGTCATATGGCTACACCTTC	CASSLAGSYGYTF
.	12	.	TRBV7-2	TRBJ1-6	TGTGCCAGCAGCCTACTTGGTTCACCCCTCCACTTT	CASSLLGSPLHF
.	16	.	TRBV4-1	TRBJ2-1	TGCGCCAGCAGCCAGCTTGGTGGGACACCTTACAATGAGCAGTTCTTC	CASSQLGGTPYNEQFF
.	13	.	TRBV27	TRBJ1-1	TGTGCCAGCAGACCTGACTGGAACACTGAAGCTTTCTTT	CASRPDWNTEAFF
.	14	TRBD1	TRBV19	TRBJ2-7	TGTGCCAGTAGTGCAGGCAGGGGGCTCGACGAGCAGTACTTC	CASSAGRGLDEQYF
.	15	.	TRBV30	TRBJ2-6	TGTGCCGGGAGTGCAGGGGGGATGGGGGCCAACGTCCTGACTTTC	CAGSAGGMGANVLTF
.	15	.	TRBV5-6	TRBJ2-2	TGTGCCAGCAGCTTAGACAGGACGAACACCGGGGAGCTGTTTTTT	CASSLDRTNTGELFF
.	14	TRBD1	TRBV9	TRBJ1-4	TGTGCCAGCAGCGCAGGGGGCTGGGATGAAAAACTGTTTTTT	CASSAGGWDEKLFF
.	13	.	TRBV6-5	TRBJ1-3	TGTGCCAGCAGTGACATTTCCGGAAACACCATATATTTT	CASSDISGNTIYF
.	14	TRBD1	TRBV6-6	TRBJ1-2	TGTGCCAGCACCAACGACGGGGACAGCTATGGCTACACCTTC	CASTNDGDSYGYTF
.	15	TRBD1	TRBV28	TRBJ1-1	TGTGCCAGCAGTGGCTGGGACAGGGAGCTTTCAGGAGCTTTCTTT	CASSGWDRELSGAFF
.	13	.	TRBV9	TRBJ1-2	TGTGCCAGCAGCGTAGATTATAACTATGGCTACACCTTC	CASSVDYNYGYTF
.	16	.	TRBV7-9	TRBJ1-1	TGTGCCGCTAGCCAGATCGCAGACTCGGCGAACACTGAAGCTTTCTTT	CAASQIADSANTEAFF